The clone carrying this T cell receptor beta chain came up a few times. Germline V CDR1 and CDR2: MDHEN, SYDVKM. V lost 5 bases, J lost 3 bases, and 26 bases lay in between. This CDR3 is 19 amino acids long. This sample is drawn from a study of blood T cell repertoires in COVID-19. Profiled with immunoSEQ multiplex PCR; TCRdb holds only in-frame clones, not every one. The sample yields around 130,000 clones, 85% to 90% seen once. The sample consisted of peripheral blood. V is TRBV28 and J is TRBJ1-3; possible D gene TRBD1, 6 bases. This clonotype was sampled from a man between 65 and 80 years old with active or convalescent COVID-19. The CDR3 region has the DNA TGTGCCAGCAGTCCACCCTGGGGAAATTCAGGGGCGCGTGGAAACACCATATATTTT. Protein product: CASSPPWGNSGARGNTIYF.